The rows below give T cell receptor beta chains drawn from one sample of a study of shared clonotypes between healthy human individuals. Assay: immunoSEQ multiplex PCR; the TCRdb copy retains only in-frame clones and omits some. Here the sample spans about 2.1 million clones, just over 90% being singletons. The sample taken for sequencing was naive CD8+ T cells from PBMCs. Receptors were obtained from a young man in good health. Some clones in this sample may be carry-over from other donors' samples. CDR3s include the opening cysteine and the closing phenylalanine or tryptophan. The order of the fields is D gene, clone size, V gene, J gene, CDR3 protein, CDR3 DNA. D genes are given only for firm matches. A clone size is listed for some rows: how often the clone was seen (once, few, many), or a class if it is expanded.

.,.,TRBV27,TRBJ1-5,CASSFGAGNQPQHF,TGTGCCAGCAGTTTTGGGGCGGGCAATCAGCCCCAGCATTTT
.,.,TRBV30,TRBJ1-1,CAWSEDTEAFF,TGTGCCTGGAGTGAGGACACTGAAGCTTTCTTT
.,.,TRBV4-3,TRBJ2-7,CASSQKGGREQYF,TGCGCCAGCAGCCAAAAGGGAGGTAGGGAGCAGTACTTC
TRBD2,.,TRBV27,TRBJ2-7,CASSPGRAGARYEQYF,TGTGCCAGCAGTCCAGGGCGAGCGGGAGCTAGGTACGAGCAGTACTTC
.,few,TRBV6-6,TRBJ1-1,CASSYDPGERAFF,TGTGCCAGCAGTTACGATCCAGGGGAAAGAGCTTTCTTT
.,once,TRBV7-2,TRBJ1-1,CASSLATGLGTEAFF,TGTGCCAGCAGCTTAGCCACAGGGTTGGGCACTGAAGCTTTCTTT
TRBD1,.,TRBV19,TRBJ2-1,CASTDRGPYNEQFF,TGTGCCAGTACCGACAGGGGGCCTTACAATGAGCAGTTCTTC
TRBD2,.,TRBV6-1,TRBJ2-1,CASSGRAYNEQFF,TGTGCCAGTAGCGGGAGAGCCTACAATGAGCAGTTCTTC
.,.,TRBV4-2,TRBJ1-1,CASSHKQGGTEAFF,TGTGCCAGCAGCCATAAACAGGGTGGGACTGAAGCTTTCTTT
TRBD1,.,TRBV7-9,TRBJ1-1,CASSPGQGREAFF,TGTGCCAGCAGCCCCGGACAGGGTAGGGAAGCTTTCTTT
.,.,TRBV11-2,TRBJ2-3,CASSSTQGFLTDTQYF,TGTGCCAGCAGCTCGACCCAGGGGTTCCTCACAGATACGCAGTATTTT
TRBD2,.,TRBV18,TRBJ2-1,CASSPEAGRRSDEQFF,TGTGCCAGCTCACCGGAAGCGGGAAGGCGTAGCGATGAGCAGTTCTTC
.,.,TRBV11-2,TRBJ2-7,CASSLVPGLAGYEQYF,TGTGCCAGCAGCTTAGTGCCAGGCTTGGCCGGGTACGAGCAGTACTTC
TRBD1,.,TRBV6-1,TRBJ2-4,CASSEQGALTKNIQYF,TGTGCCAGCAGTGAACAGGGGGCCCTTACCAAAAACATTCAGTACTTC
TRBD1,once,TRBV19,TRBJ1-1,CASSANRGPNTEAFF,TGTGCCAGTAGTGCCAACAGGGGGCCGAACACTGAAGCTTTCTTT
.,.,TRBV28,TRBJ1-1,CASSLSAAMNTEAFF,TGTGCCAGCAGTTTATCTGCAGCCATGAACACTGAAGCTTTCTTT
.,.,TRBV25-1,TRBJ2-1,CASSPSNEQFF,TGTGCCAGCAGTCCTAGCAATGAGCAGTTCTTC
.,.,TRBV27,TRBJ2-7,CASSLGPRIEQYF,TGTGCCAGCAGTTTAGGCCCTCGGATCGAGCAGTACTTC
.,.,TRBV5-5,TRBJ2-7,CASSLPPGPYEQYF,TGTGCCAGCAGTTTGCCACCCGGGCCCTACGAGCAGTACTTC
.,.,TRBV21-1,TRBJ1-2,CASSKWLKGPTSYGYTF,TGTGCCAGCAGCAAATGGCTTAAGGGGCCGACTTCCTATGGCTACACCTTC
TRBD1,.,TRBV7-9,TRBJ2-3,CASSPWDRSTDTQYF,TGTGCCAGCAGCCCTTGGGACAGGAGCACAGATACGCAGTATTTT
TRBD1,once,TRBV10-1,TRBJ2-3,CASSFGTDGTDTQYF,TGCGCCAGCAGTTTCGGGACAGACGGAACAGATACGCAGTATTTT
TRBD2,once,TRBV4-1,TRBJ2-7,CASSQEGGRATYEQYF,TGCGCCAGCAGCCAAGAGGGCGGGAGGGCTACCTACGAGCAGTACTTC
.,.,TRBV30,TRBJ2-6,CAWSVPRRPYSGANVLTF,TGTGCCTGGAGTGTCCCCCGTCGGCCATATTCTGGGGCCAACGTCCTGACTTTC
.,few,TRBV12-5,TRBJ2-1,CASGFGYNEQFF,TGTGCTAGTGGTTTTGGATACAATGAGCAGTTCTTC
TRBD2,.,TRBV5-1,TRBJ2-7,CASSLVAAGAHEQYF,TGCGCCAGCAGCTTGGTAGCAGCGGGAGCCCACGAGCAGTACTTC
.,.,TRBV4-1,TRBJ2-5,CASSQDPTPAQETQYF,TGCGCCAGCAGCCAAGATCCTACCCCGGCGCAAGAGACCCAGTACTTC